The clone carrying this T cell receptor (beta chain) was picked up a small number of times. Its antigen is not known. The V gene end was trimmed by 7 bases and the J gene end by 2 bases; junction bases not matched to a gene: 7. Germline CDR1 and CDR2: SGHAT and FQDESV (reference sequence). CDR3 length: 14 residues. Combining a sample-barcoded 5' primer with a J-beta primer mix, a second PCR ran for 7 to 11 cycles. Tags on each cDNA molecule came from a template-switch adaptor with 12 random nucleotides. TCRdb re-called the 5' RACE reads through MiXCR, storing one row per CDR3 protein. The sample has about 1,400,000 distinct CDR3 sequences, 59% seen once. The data originate from a study of blood T cells in healthy people across ages. Whole-study results and caveats: With age, beta diversity per million T cells declined roughly linearly, significantly by about 40. Unsorted PBMCs ruled out conclusive naive versus antigen-experienced comparison.

The specimen was blood. This sequence was found in a man aged 18 to 29 in good health. The chain is built from TRBV11-1 and TRBJ2-7; the match to TRBD1 covers 8 bases. In DNA form, the CDR3 reads TGTGCCAGCACCACGACAGGGGTCACCTACGAGCAGTACTTC. It translates to CASTTTGVTYEQYF.